Following are 20 T cell receptor beta chains from one sample sequenced in a study of CXCR4 blockade with PD-1 therapy in pancreatic cancer. Method: immunoSEQ multiplex PCR; TCRdb's copy keeps in-frame clones and lacks some. Of about 3,000 clones in the sample, approximately 37% were seen once. Sample: tumor tissue. Every receptor here comes from a human donor with pancreatic ductal adenocarcinoma.

In this sample, this clone turned up once. This rearrangement joins TRBV19 to TRBJ1-3; no reliable D call. V was clipped by 3 bases and J by 1 base, with 7 bases between them. The germline V gene has CDR1 LNHDA and CDR2 SQIVND (reference sequence). The CDR3 extends over 14 amino acids. The DNA for the CDR3 is TGTGCCAGTAGTATCACACCATCTGGAAACACCATATATTTT. Translated, it gives CASSITPSGNTIYF.

This sequence joins TRBV18 and TRBJ2-3; D remains unclear. This CDR3 is built from 12 residues. Germline V gene lookup returns CDR1 KGHSH and CDR2 LQKENI. Trimming removed 1 base from V and 4 bases from J, with 3 bases in between. CDR3 in DNA: TGTGCCAGCTCACCACGGCCAGATACGCAGTATTTT. Protein sequence: CASSPRPDTQYF.

The chain recombines TRBV11-3 with TRBJ2-2; D is undetermined. The length of the CDR3 is 16 residues. Germline CDR1 and CDR2: SGHNT and YENEEA. V dropped 5 bases and J dropped 4 bases, with 17 bases sitting between them. The CDR3 loop reads CASSNLKPVTTGELFF. DNA for the CDR3: TGTGCCAGCAGCAACCTAAAACCAGTCACCACCGGGGAGCTGTTTTTT.

This clone was picked up a small number of times. The V call is TRBV18, the J call TRBJ1-1; D gene unclear. The germline V gene encodes CDR1 KGHSH and CDR2 LQKENI. V was pared by 3 bases and J by 6 bases, with 8 bases between. The CDR3 covers 12 residues. This chain's CDR3 is CASSPGRAEAFF. DNA for the CDR3: TGTGCCAGCTCACCGGGAAGGGCTGAAGCTTTCTTT.

The chain combines TRBV30 with TRBJ2-7; D is unresolved. Trimming took 5 bases from V and 7 from J, leaving 18 bases between them. Germline V gene lookup returns CDR1 GTSNPN and CDR2 SVGIG (reference sequence). The CDR3 contains 13 residues. CDR3 loop: CAWALGPQREQYF. The DNA of the CDR3 is TGTGCCTGGGCCCTCGGACCTCAACGGGAGCAGTACTTC.

This clone was seen a few times. V usage is TRBV11-3 and J usage is TRBJ1-1; TRBD1 agrees at 7 bases. The CDR3 loop spans 14 amino acids. In germline, CDR1 is SGHNT, CDR2 YENEEA. V was clipped by 5 bases and J by 1 base; unmatched bases: 4. The CDR3 spells CASSHRTGNTEAFF. CDR3 bases: TGTGCCAGCAGCCACAGGACAGGGAACACTGAAGCTTTCTTT.

CDR3 DNA: TGCGCCAGCAGCGGACCTAGCGGGGGGGCAAAAGATACGCAGTATTTT. This translates into CASSGPSGGAKDTQYF. This rearrangement joins TRBV4-1 to TRBJ2-3, with 12 bases fitting TRBD2. V gave up 5 bases and J gave up 5 bases; unmatched junction bases: 8. Germline V CDR1 and CDR2: MGHRA, YSYEKL. This CDR3 spans 16 amino acids.

This clone was observed a handful of times. The rearrangement uses TRBV23-1 and TRBJ1-6; D is uncertain. TRBV23-1 is known as an ORF, though its function is uncertain. This CDR3 has 13 residues. V was clipped by 4 bases and J by 8 bases, with 9 bases between them. In nucleotides, the CDR3 is TGCGCCAGCAGTCCCTCGGGAGATTCACCCCTCCACTTT. Its translation is CASSPSGDSPLHF.

The chain links TRBV18 to TRBJ2-5; 9 nucleotides align to TRBD2. Germline CDR1 and CDR2: KGHSH and LQKENI. Trimming at V came to 3 bases and at J to 5 bases, leaving 4 bases not matched to a gene. The CDR3 contains 14 residues. This CDR3 is CASSPSSGVETQYF. The CDR3, as DNA: TGTGCCAGCTCACCCTCTAGCGGGGTCGAGACCCAGTACTTC. Variable domain in full (rest from reference TRBV18 and TRBJ2-5): NAGVMQNPRHLVRRRGQEARLRCSPMKGHSHVYWYRQLPEEGLKFMVYLQKENIIDESGMPKERFSAEFPKEGPSILRIQQVVRGDSAAYFCASSPSSGVETQYFGPGTRLLVL.

The chain carries TRBV11-3 and TRBJ1-1; the D gene is possibly TRBD1 (6 bases). The CDR3 length is 15 residues. V was clipped by 1 base and J by 3 bases, with 12 bases between them. Germline CDR1 SGHNT, CDR2 YENEEA. The CDR3 nucleotides read TGTGCCAGCAGCTTAGGTACCAACAGGGACACTGAAGCTTTCTTT. Protein product: CASSLGTNRDTEAFF.

This chain joins TRBV30 and TRBJ2-1; possibly TRBD1 or TRBD2 for D (5 bases each). The CDR3 spans 12 residues. Germline V lookup: CDR1 GTSNPN, CDR2 SVGIG (reference sequence). Trimming removed 4 bases from V and 9 bases from J, with 13 bases in between. The CDR3 nucleotides read TGTGCCTGGAATAGCGCTAGGGGTGAGCAGTTCTTC. Amino acids: CAWNSARGEQFF.

The chain combines TRBV6-8 with TRBJ1-3; 7 bases map to TRBD1. Germline lookup yields CDR1 MNHGY and CDR2 SAAAGT. Losses at the gene ends were 10 bases for V and 3 bases for J; bases not matched to a gene: 9. The CDR3 has 14 amino acids. The CDR3 loop reads CATNRGIGGNTIYF. The CDR3 DNA reads as TGTGCCACAAACAGGGGAATCGGTGGAAACACCATATATTTT.

With regard to this clone: The junction departs from the called germline gene at one end, perhaps through a read error. This chain connects TRBV6-8 to TRBJ2-6; 7 positions match TRBD1. This CDR3 spans 18 amino acids. The germline V gene has CDR1 MNHGY and CDR2 SAAAGT. The CDR3 loop reads CASNSVGQESSGANVLTF. In DNA form, the CDR3 reads TGTGCCAGCAACTCCGTAGGACAGGAGAGCTCTGGGGCTAACGTCCTGACTTTC.

This clone rates as medium-sized (0.01 to 0.1%). This chain links TRBV9 with TRBJ2-1; 7 nucleotides align to TRBD1. The CDR3 is made up of 15 amino acids. The V segment lost 4 bases and the J segment 9 bases; nucleotides outside the gene matches: 13. The germline V gene encodes CDR1 SGDLS and CDR2 YYNGEE. The DNA of the CDR3 is TGTGCCAGCAGCCCCTCGGACAGGCTTGGGGGTGAGCAGTTCTTC. It yields the protein CASSPSDRLGGEQFF. Combining the CDR3 with reference TRBV9 and TRBJ2-1 gives the whole variable domain DSGVTQTPKHLITATGQRVTLRCSPRSGDLSVYWYQQSLDQGLQFLIQYYNGEERAKGNILERFSAQQFPDLHSELNLSSLELGDSALYFCASSPSDRLGGEQFFGPGTRLTVL.

The chain joins TRBV19 to TRBJ2-5; D is possibly TRBD1 or TRBD2 (6 bases each). Trimming removed 3 bases from V and 4 bases from J, with 15 bases in between. The V gene's germline CDR1 is LNHDA and CDR2 SQIVND (reference sequence). The CDR3 runs 15 residues. The CDR3 DNA reads as TGTGCCAGTAGTATTGACGGGGGCCCTCGAGAGACCCAGTACTTC. Translating gives CASSIDGGPRETQYF.

A few counts support this clone. The chain joins TRBV12-2 to TRBJ2-6. TRBV12-2 is given as a pseudogene. This CDR3 contains 18 residues. In DNA, the CDR3 is TGTGCAAGTCGCGCCCGGACCTCCACACAAAGTCGGGCCAACGTCCTGACTTTC. Translation: CASRARTSTQSRANVLTF.

By sample share, this clone is medium-sized (0.01 to 0.1%). J is TRBJ2-1 and V is TRBV9, with 12 bases matching TRBD2. Germline V CDR1 and CDR2: SGDLS, YYNGEE. CDR3 length: 16 residues. With V trimmed by 7 bases and J by 4 bases, 9 bases remained unmatched. Here the CDR3 DNA reads TGTGCCAGCCCCTCGAGGACTAGCGGGGAGTACAATGAGCAGTTCTTC. Translating it yields CASPSRTSGEYNEQFF.

This rearrangement joins TRBV19 to TRBJ2-1; D gene ambiguous. The V end was cut by 4 bases, the J end by 8 bases, with 12 bases between. CDR1 is LNHDA, CDR2 SQIVND, per germline (reference sequence). The CDR3 runs to 13 residues. The CDR3 coding sequence is TGTGCCAGTAGTAATGTTCCGGCGTATGAGCAGTTCTTC. This codes for CASSNVPAYEQFF.

This clone was counted a few times. The chain uses TRBV29-1 and TRBJ1-2, with D perhaps TRBD1 (6 bases). This CDR3 region has 14 residues. The germline V gene has CDR1 SQVTM and CDR2 ANQGSEA. V was clipped by 6 bases and J by 7 bases, with 21 bases between them. In nucleotides, the CDR3 is TGCAGCGTGGACCCCGGGGGGGGCTTAGGTGGCTACACCTTC. Translated: CSVDPGGGLGGYTF.

The rearrangement joins TRBV12-5 to TRBJ2-1; D possibly matches TRBD1 or TRBD2 (5 bases each). The V gene's germline CDR1 is LGHNT and CDR2 FRNRAP. The CDR3 contains 13 residues. CDR3 nucleotides: TGTGCCAGCAATAGTGGGGGTTATGCTGAGCAGTTCTTC. This translates into CASNSGGYAEQFF.